This entry concerns a single TCR beta chain. Between the trimmed V and J ends, which lost 3 bases and 6 bases, there was a span of 12 bases. This CDR3 has 13 residues. The germline V gene encodes CDR1 LNHDA and CDR2 SQIVND (reference sequence). Original handling: Quantification of nucleated cells was approximated via reference gene primer amplification. Clones were read by immunoSEQ multiplex PCR, and TCRdb kept only the in-frame ones, dropping some. The D gene and trimming were derived from the DNA, and the V and J assignments and clone size from that table. Of approximately 470,000 clones in the sample, roughly 88% were seen once. The sample is drawn from a study of blood T cell repertoires in COVID-19. About the research overall: COVID-19 samples from acute and convalescent phases originated in the United States, Italy and Spain. The analysed material was cDNA or gDNA that came from T cells, B-cell-depleted T cells, or PBMCs.

The receptor was isolated from a human donor in a cohort sampled during active COVID-19. The sequenced material came from peripheral blood. The chain combines TRBV19 with TRBJ2-7, with D perhaps TRBD1 (5 bases). DNA of the CDR3: TGTGCCAGTAGTATCACATCAGGGCCCGAGCAGTACTTC. Its protein is CASSITSGPEQYF.